The 32 T cell receptor beta chains given below trace back to one sample, sequenced in a study of early T cells in non-severe SARS-CoV-2 infection. MiXCR, run by TCRdb on the 5' RACE reads, gives a single entry per CDR3 protein. The table records roughly 110,000 distinct CDR3 sequences, around 10% of them present only once. Sequenced material: whole blood. These receptors came from an adult who was a healthcare worker with PCR-confirmed SARS-CoV-2 infection or an uninfected control (not recorded which).

This clonotype has a count of ten or more. The J gene is TRBJ1-1, the V gene TRBV5-1; D is unresolved. From germline, CDR1 is SGHRS and CDR2 YFSETQ. V dropped 4 bases and J dropped 2 bases, with 9 bases sitting between them. The CDR3 spans 13 residues. The CDR3 spells CASSADGNTEAFF. The CDR3, as DNA: TGCGCCAGCAGCGCGGACGGTAACACTGAAGCTTTCTTT.

This clonotype was observed many times. The chain carries TRBV28 and TRBJ2-1; D is ambiguous. The CDR3 totals 12 residues. Germline CDR1 and CDR2: MDHEN and SYDVKM. Trimming cost V 5 bases and J 15 bases, with 17 bases left between them. The CDR3 nucleotides are TGTGCCAGCAGTACCATCAGGACGGACGTGTTCTTC. Translated: CASSTIRTDVFF.

CDR3 sequence reads: CASSSLRTGRNEQYF. In DNA, the CDR3 is TGTGCCAGCAGTTCCCTTCGGACAGGGAGGAACGAGCAGTACTTC. J is TRBJ2-7 and V is TRBV28; 8 nucleotides line up with TRBD1. With 4 bases clipped from V and 5 bases from J, the junction kept 10 bases outside the gene matches. Germline V gene sequence: CDR1 MDHEN, CDR2 SYDVKM. This CDR3 has 15 amino acids. Supplemented by reference TRBV28 and TRBJ2-7, the full variable domain reads DVKVTQSSRYLVKRTGEKVFLECVQDMDHENMFWYRQDPGLGLRLIYFSYDVKMKEKGDIPEGYSVSREKKERFSLILESASTNQTSMYLCASSSLRTGRNEQYFGPGTRLTVT.

This clonotype was detected only a few times. This rearrangement joins TRBV28 to TRBJ2-5, with D unresolved. V was cut by 7 bases and J by 6 bases, with 9 bases left in between. The CDR3 length is 11 residues. CDR1 and CDR2 (germline): MDHEN, SYDVKM. CDR3 region: CASTNSQTQYF. CDR3 nucleotide sequence: TGTGCCAGCACCAATAGTCAGACCCAGTACTTC.

This clonotype was recorded a few times. The gene calls are TRBV4-1 and TRBJ2-5, with unresolved D. The germline V gene encodes CDR1 MGHRA and CDR2 YSYEKL. The length of the CDR3 is 14 residues. The V end was cut by 7 bases, the J end by 2 bases, with 14 bases between. The CDR3 region has the DNA TGCGCCAGCAAGACAACTCCTTGGCAAGAGACCCAGTACTTC. This encodes CASKTTPWQETQYF.

This clonotype came up a few times. At one boundary the junction diverges from the germline segment, which might be a read error. This chain joins TRBV5-1 and TRBJ2-7; 8 nucleotides match TRBD2. Germline-derived CDR1 and CDR2 are SGHRS and YFSETQ. This CDR3 region has 14 residues. DNA for the CDR3: TGCGTCAGCAGCGTAGCGGGGAAGACCTACGAGCAGTACTTC. This gives the protein CVSSVAGKTYEQYF.

The chain is built from TRBV5-1 and TRBJ2-7; TRBD1 is a possible D gene (6 bases). V lost 4 bases to trimming and J lost 7 bases, with 21 bases between them. Germline-derived CDR1 and CDR2 are SGHRS and YFSETQ. The CDR3 is made up of 15 amino acids. CDR3 sequence (DNA): TGCGCCAGCAGCCCCCGGGACATCAAGATGGGGGAGCAGTACTTC. The encoded protein is CASSPRDIKMGEQYF.

The chain links TRBV19 to TRBJ2-7, with D perhaps TRBD2 (6 bases). The CDR3 totals 13 residues. Germline CDR1 LNHDA, CDR2 SQIVND (reference sequence). Trimming removed 6 bases at V and 4 bases at J, with 13 bases between. The chain's CDR3 is CASRFSGSYEQYF. In DNA form, the CDR3 reads TGTGCCAGTAGGTTTAGCGGTTCTTACGAGCAGTACTTC.

The chain links TRBV9 to TRBJ2-3; D perhaps matches TRBD2 (5 bases). CDR1 is SGDLS, CDR2 YYNGEE, per germline. V was shortened by 3 bases and J by 5 bases, with 16 bases between the two germline ends. This CDR3 has 15 amino acids. For the CDR3, the DNA is TGTGCCAGCAGCGAGGAGGACTTTGGTGGAGATACGCAGTATTTT. It translates to CASSEEDFGGDTQYF.

This CDR3 reads CATMGLNTEAFF. CDR3 coding DNA: TGTGCCACCATGGGGCTGAACACTGAAGCTTTCTTT. The chain joins TRBV28 to TRBJ1-1, with D maybe TRBD1 (5 bases). Germline V lookup: CDR1 MDHEN, CDR2 SYDVKM. Trimming took off 10 bases at V and 0 bases at J, with 9 bases between the two ends. The CDR3 loop spans 12 amino acids.

The chain recombines TRBV5-1 with TRBJ1-6, with 7 bases fitting TRBD1. The V and J ends lost 2 bases and 9 bases, in that order; junction bases with no gene match: 5. CDR3 length: 14 residues. Germline CDR1 and CDR2: SGHRS and YFSETQ. The CDR3 DNA sequence: TGCGCCAGCAGCTTTACAGGGGTTAGTTCACCCCTCCACTTT. Its protein is CASSFTGVSSPLHF.

This clonotype was observed at least ten times. J is TRBJ2-7 and V is TRBV6-2 or TRBV6-3; D could derive from TRBD1 or TRBD2 (5 bases each). Germline V lookup: CDR1 MNHEY, CDR2 SVGEGT. The CDR3 is 13 amino acids. Trimming took 2 bases from V and 5 from J, leaving 10 bases between them. CDR3 loop: CASSYGGRNEQYF. In DNA form, the CDR3 reads TGTGCCAGCAGTTACGGGGGAAGGAACGAGCAGTACTTC.

This chain links TRBV2 with TRBJ2-1; D call uncertain. The V and J ends lost 8 bases and 6 bases respectively, with 14 bases between them. The CDR3 sequence is 13 residues long. Germline V gene data show CDR1 as SNHLY and CDR2 as FYNNEI. The CDR3 protein is CASFPVQSNEQFF. CDR3 sequence (DNA): TGTGCCAGCTTTCCCGTTCAGAGCAATGAGCAGTTCTTC.

This clonotype was counted many times. The rearrangement links TRBV4-1 to TRBJ1-2; unclear D gene. The germline gives CDR1 MGHRA, CDR2 YSYEKL. The V end lost 1 base, the J end lost 4 bases, and 13 bases lay between the germline ends. The CDR3 loop spans 15 amino acids. The CDR3 spells CASSQAATDLYGYTF. CDR3 in DNA: TGCGCCAGCAGCCAAGCAGCGACGGATCTCTATGGCTACACCTTC.

At least ten counts were recorded for this clonotype. The chain has TRBV5-1 and TRBJ2-7; 9 positions match TRBD1. The CDR3 sequence is 15 residues long. Trimming took 2 bases from V and 2 from J; bases not matched to a gene: 5. Per germline, CDR1 SGHRS and CDR2 YFSETQ. CDR3 nucleotide sequence: TGCGCCAGCAGCTTCGGGGGGACAGGGACCTACGAGCAGTACTTC. It encodes CASSFGGTGTYEQYF.

This clonotype was detected only a few times. The rearrangement uses TRBV3-1 and TRBJ2-1, with 7 bases fitting TRBD2. The V segment lost 2 bases and the J segment 7 bases; nucleotides outside the gene matches: 2. The CDR3 contains 13 residues. CDR1 is LGHDT and CDR2 is YNNKEL in the germline V gene (reference sequence). CDR3 bases: TGTGCCAGCAGCCAACTAGCGGTGAATGAGCAGTTCTTC. This sequence encodes CASSQLAVNEQFF.

This clonotype was recorded at least ten times. J is TRBJ2-7 and V is TRBV28; tentative D call: TRBD2 (6 bases). In germline, CDR1 is MDHEN, CDR2 SYDVKM. The CDR3 length is 13 residues. Trimming stripped 7 bases from V and 2 bases from J, with 12 bases between. DNA of the CDR3: TGTGCCAGCACCCCGGGAGTACCCTACGAGCAGTACTTC. The encoded protein is CASTPGVPYEQYF.

This clonotype turned up a few times. The chain joins TRBV10-3 to TRBJ2-4; D is tentatively TRBD1 or TRBD2 (6 bases each). Germline values: CDR1 ENHRY, CDR2 SYGVKD. This CDR3 is built from 13 residues. V lost 2 bases, J lost 7 bases, and 9 bases lay in between. This CDR3 reads CAISERGANIQYF. In nucleotides, the CDR3 is TGTGCCATCAGTGAGAGGGGGGCGAACATTCAGTACTTC.

This clonotype was recorded at least ten times. This chain connects TRBV7-8 to TRBJ2-7; 10 bases map to TRBD2. This CDR3 is 14 amino acids long. After removal of 7 bases from V and 2 bases from J, the junction contained 5 bases not matched to a gene. Germline V gene lookup returns CDR1 SGHVS and CDR2 FQNEAQ. CDR3 residues: CASIEREGPYEQYF. Written as DNA, the CDR3 is TGTGCCAGCATCGAGCGGGAGGGCCCCTACGAGCAGTACTTC.

Points on this clonotype: Possible read error: a much larger clone is one base away. This sequence joins TRBV6-5 and TRBJ1-3; D unresolved. The V end was cut by 10 bases, the J end by 0 bases, with 10 bases between. CDR3 size: 13 residues. Germline CDR1 is MNHEY and CDR2 is SVGAGI. In DNA, the CDR3 is TGTGCCATCCGCTTGAGCTCTGGAAACACCATATATTTT. Amino acids: CAIRLSSGNTIYF.

As regards this clonotype: This may come from a read error, since a much larger clone is one base off. The rearrangement joins TRBV3-1 to TRBJ2-1; TRBD2 matches at 7 bases. The germline gives CDR1 LGHDT, CDR2 YNNKEL (reference sequence). CDR3 length: 15 residues. J lost 6 bases, V lost 4 bases, and 9 bases had no gene match. The CDR3 reads CASSREGRGGNEQFF. CDR3 DNA: TGTGCCAGCAGCCGGGAGGGACGGGGAGGCAATGAGCAGTTCTTC.

This clonotype was seen repeatedly, ten times or more. CDR3 loop: CSATTGRSYNEQFF. In nucleotides, the CDR3 is TGCAGTGCAACGACAGGGCGATCCTACAATGAGCAGTTCTTC. This chain joins TRBV20-1 and TRBJ2-1; 7 bases agree with TRBD1. V lost 6 bases, J lost 1 base, and 6 bases stayed unmatched. Germline values: CDR1 DFQATT, CDR2 SNEGSKA (reference sequence). The CDR3 contains 14 residues.

V usage is TRBV2 and J usage is TRBJ2-5; 10 nucleotides match TRBD2. V was pared by 6 bases and J by 5 bases, with 12 bases of the junction left unmatched. The CDR3 runs to 16 residues. From germline, CDR1 is SNHLY and CDR2 FYNNEI. CDR3 sequence reads: CASRGHFTSGIETQYF. CDR3 sequence (DNA): TGTGCCAGCAGGGGTCACTTTACTAGCGGGATTGAGACCCAGTACTTC.

Ten or more counts support this clonotype. This chain links TRBV12-3 or TRBV12-4 with TRBJ2-1, with D possibly being TRBD1 or TRBD2 (5 bases each). V dropped 3 bases and J dropped 6 bases, with 12 bases sitting between them. This CDR3 contains 14 residues. CDR3: CASSFPGPLNEQFF. CDR3 coding DNA: TGTGCCAGCAGTTTTCCGGGACCCCTCAATGAGCAGTTCTTC.

The sample holds a few counts of this clonotype. The CDR3, as DNA: TGTGCCAGCAGTTACGGAGCGGACCCCTACAATGAGCAGTTCTTC. Protein product: CASSYGADPYNEQFF. The chain links TRBV6-2 or TRBV6-3 to TRBJ2-1; tentative D call: TRBD2 (5 bases). Germline V gives CDR1 MNHEY, CDR2 SVGEGT. Trimming pared 2 bases from V and 2 bases from J, leaving 10 bases between. CDR3 size: 15 residues.

The table lists this clonotype with a few counts. J is TRBJ2-2 and V is TRBV7-3; D may match TRBD1 or TRBD2 (6 bases each). The CDR3 extends over 15 amino acids. V was trimmed by 5 bases and J by 5 bases, leaving 15 bases between them. The germline CDR1 and CDR2 sequences are SGHTA and FQGTGA. The CDR3 region has the DNA TGTGCCAGCAGCCCTCCGGGGGCTCAAACCGGGGAGCTGTTTTTT. It yields the protein CASSPPGAQTGELFF. The entire variable domain, with the rest obtained from reference TRBV7-3 and TRBJ2-2, is as follows: GAGVSQTPSNKVTEKGKYVELRCDPISGHTALYWYRQSLGQGPEFLIYFQGTGAADDSGLPNDRFFAVRPEGSVSTLKIQRTERGDSAVYLCASSPPGAQTGELFFGEGSRLTVL.

This clonotype showed up many times. The chain joins TRBV28 to TRBJ2-7, with TRBD1 identical over 7 bases. Looked up from germline, CDR1 is MDHEN and CDR2 is SYDVKM. The CDR3 covers 14 residues. V trimming: 6 bases; J trimming: 4 bases; junction bases outside the gene matches: 9. DNA of the CDR3: TGTGCCAGCAGGAGTGGGACAGCGACTTACGAGCAGTACTTC. Translated, it gives CASRSGTATYEQYF. The entire variable domain, with the rest obtained from reference TRBV28 and TRBJ2-7, is as follows: DVKVTQSSRYLVKRTGEKVFLECVQDMDHENMFWYRQDPGLGLRLIYFSYDVKMKEKGDIPEGYSVSREKKERFSLILESASTNQTSMYLCASRSGTATYEQYFGPGTRLTVT.

The chain is built from TRBV3-1 and TRBJ2-7; D may be TRBD1 (6 bases). This CDR3 has 17 residues. Trimming took off 4 bases at V and 8 bases at J, with 27 bases between the two ends. Germline assignment: CDR1 LGHDT and CDR2 YNNKEL (reference sequence). The CDR3 here is CASSRPLSGTPTPKQYF. The CDR3 nucleotides read TGTGCCAGCAGCCGACCATTATCCGGGACACCTACACCGAAGCAGTACTTC.

A few counts support this clonotype. The chain recombines TRBV7-8 with TRBJ2-6; D call uncertain. Trimming left V 5 bases short and J 1 base short, with 9 bases between. The CDR3 is 15 residues long. Germline V gene data show CDR1 as SGHVS and CDR2 as FQNEAQ. This chain's CDR3 is CASSLGASGANVLTF. CDR3 DNA: TGTGCCAGCAGCCTGGGCGCGTCTGGGGCCAACGTCCTGACTTTC. The entire variable domain, with the rest obtained from reference TRBV7-8 and TRBJ2-6, is as follows: GAGVSQSPRYKVAKRGQDVALRCDPISGHVSLFWYQQALGQGPEFLTYFQNEAQLDKSGLPSDRFFAERPEGSVSTLKIQRTQQEDSAVYLCASSLGASGANVLTFGAGSRLTVL.

This clonotype was found a few times. The chain links TRBV21-1 to TRBJ2-1; TRBD1, the D gene given by the table, was not confirmed from the DNA. TRBV21-1 is reported as a pseudogene. CDR3 size: 16 residues. The CDR3 DNA sequence: TGTGCCAGCAGCAAAGGGGGGAAGCTGGTCTACAATGAGCAGTTCTTC. It is translated as CASSKGGKLVYNEQFF.

The rearrangement links TRBV18 to TRBJ2-1; TRBD2 agrees at 9 bases. CDR3 length: 15 amino acids. Germline V gene lookup returns CDR1 KGHSH and CDR2 LQKENI. With V trimmed by 4 bases and J by 8 bases, 9 bases remained unmatched. Here the CDR3 DNA reads TGTGCCAGCTCACGGCGTAGCGGGAGAAGTGATGAGCAGTTCTTC. This translates into CASSRRSGRSDEQFF.

This clonotype was counted many times. This sequence joins TRBV4-1 and TRBJ2-7; D ambiguous. With 3 bases removed from V and 4 bases from J, the gap between germline ends came to 13 bases. There are 14 residues in the CDR3. Germline V lookup: CDR1 MGHRA, CDR2 YSYEKL. This CDR3 reads CASSQCLPAYEQYF. The DNA of the CDR3 is TGCGCCAGCAGCCAGTGTCTTCCCGCGTACGAGCAGTACTTC.